These T cell receptor beta chains were read from a single sample in a study of blood T cells in healthy people across ages. Each CDR3 protein gets one entry after TCRdb re-called the 5' RACE reads with MiXCR. Of over a million distinct CDR3 sequences in the sample, 35% to 50% are singletons; the top ten hold approximately 17%. What was sequenced was blood. These receptors all come from a woman aged 60-75 years in good health. Both conserved end residues are part of each CDR3. The D gene is left open where the match is weak. Only some rows state a clone size, as once, few, many or a class for expanded clones.

size,J,V,D,DNA,CDR3
few,TRBJ2-7,TRBV7-3,TRBD2,TGTGCCAGCAGCACCATAGCGGGGGACTACGAGCAGTACTTC,CASSTIAGDYEQYF
few,TRBJ2-5,TRBV9,TRBD1,TGTGCCAGCAGCGTAGCCTTGGGACAGGGCCAAGAGACCCAGTACTTC,CASSVALGQGQETQYF
NA,TRBJ2-1,TRBV6-1,NA,TGTGCCAGCAGGGCAGGGAAGTTCTTC,CASRAGKFF
NA,TRBJ2-5,TRBV9,NA,TGTGCCAGCAGCACCCGCGTCGGGGTGGGGCAAGAGACCCAGTACTTC,CASSTRVGVGQETQYF
NA,TRBJ2-1,TRBV5-1,TRBD2,TGCGCCAGCAGCTTGTCATTAGCGGGAGCAGAGCAGTTCTTC,CASSLSLAGAEQFF
few,TRBJ2-1,TRBV6-5,TRBD2,TGTGCCAGCAGTTACTCAGGAGGGAGGGCCACTGAGCAGTTCTTC,CASSYSGGRATEQFF
few,TRBJ2-1,TRBV6-5,TRBD1,TGTGCCAGCAGGCGGGGGACAGGGACTTCCAATGAGCAGTTCTTC,CASRRGTGTSNEQFF
few,TRBJ2-7,TRBV25-1,NA,TGTGCCAGCAGTGAATACGACTCTTTGACAGGCGAAGACGAGCAGTACTTC,CASSEYDSLTGEDEQYF
few,TRBJ2-7,TRBV7-9,NA,TGTGCCAGCAGCCCCGATAAGGGGGACGAGCAGTACTTC,CASSPDKGDEQYF
NA,TRBJ1-4,TRBV28,TRBD1,TGTGCCAGCAGCCAATTCTCCGGGACAGGGGATGAAAAACTGTTTTTT,CASSQFSGTGDEKLFF
few,TRBJ2-4,TRBV3-1,NA,TGTGCCAGCAGCCAAGTTGCGGGATACAAAAACATTCAGTACTTC,CASSQVAGYKNIQYF
NA,TRBJ2-3,TRBV9,TRBD2,TGTGCCAGCAGCGACCTAACTAGCGGGAGGCAGTATTTT,CASSDLTSGRQYF
NA,TRBJ2-5,TRBV6-1,NA,TGTGCCAGCAGTGAATTATCCGTCGGTAAGGTATGGCAAGAGACCCAGTACTTC,CASSELSVGKVWQETQYF
NA,TRBJ2-5,TRBV29-1,NA,TGCAGCGTTGAAGGGGGGACGGGGCAAGAGACCCAGTACTTC,CSVEGGTGQETQYF
once,TRBJ2-1,TRBV20-1,NA,TGCAGTGCTAGGGGGACATGTAGCTCCTACAATGAGCAGTTCTTC,CSARGTCSSYNEQFF
NA,TRBJ2-3,TRBV29-1,TRBD1,TGCAGCTACCCGGGACAGGGCTCAGATACGCAGTATTTT,CSYPGQGSDTQYF
once,TRBJ1-1,TRBV7-6,TRBD1,TGTGCGCTCAAGGGACAGGACTGGGGAAGGACGGGGCCTGAAGCTTTCTTT,CALKGQDWGRTGPEAFF
NA,TRBJ1-1,TRBV7-2,NA,TGTGCCAGCAGCCTCGAAGAGGGGAACACTGAAGCTTTCTTT,CASSLEEGNTEAFF
NA,TRBJ2-7,TRBV10-3,TRBD2,TGTGCCATCAGTGAGGCGGGGGAGTACAATGAGCAGTACTTC,CAISEAGEYNEQYF
NA,TRBJ2-1,TRBV18,TRBD2,TGTGCCAGCTCACCAAGTGGTGGGCTAGCGGGAAGTGAGCAGTTCTTC,CASSPSGGLAGSEQFF
few,TRBJ1-2,TRBV12-3/TRBV12-4,NA,TGTGCCAGCAGTTTTCTCTGGGCGGGCTATGGCTACACCTTC,CASSFLWAGYGYTF
few,TRBJ2-7,TRBV11-1,TRBD1,TGTGCCAGCAGCTTAGGGAGACAGGGGACTTCCTACGAGCAGTACTTC,CASSLGRQGTSYEQYF
NA,TRBJ2-1,TRBV7-2,TRBD2,TGTGCCAGCAGCTTATTCATGGGCGGGAGAGGGTCCTACAATGAGCAGTTCTTC,CASSLFMGGRGSYNEQFF
NA,TRBJ1-1,TRBV9,NA,TGTGCCAGCAGCCCGACAGCGAATCCTGAAGCTTTCTTT,CASSPTANPEAFF
NA,TRBJ2-1,TRBV18,TRBD2,TGTGCCAGCTCAACTCCTATGGATCTAACTAGCGGGAGTCGGTTCTTC,CASSTPMDLTSGSRFF
NA,TRBJ2-7,TRBV5-6,TRBD2,TGTGCCAGCAGCTACGGACAGGGACTAGCGGCCTACGAGCAGTACTTC,CASSYGQGLAAYEQYF
NA,TRBJ2-1,TRBV6-1,TRBD2,TGTGCCAGCAGCGCCCCTCCGATCCAGCGGGAGGCCTCGAGCTCCTACAATGAGCAGTTCTTC,CASSAPPIQREASSSYNEQFF
NA,TRBJ2-1,TRBV4-1,NA,TGCGCCAGCAGCCAACGACCGACAGAAGAGCAGTTCTTC,CASSQRPTEEQFF
NA,TRBJ2-5,TRBV11-2,NA,TGTGCCAGCAGCACGGGACAATTCCAAGAGACCCAGTACTTC,CASSTGQFQETQYF
NA,TRBJ2-1,TRBV5-1,TRBD2,TGCGCCAGCAGCTTGGTGGTTAGCGGGAGGGATGAGCAGTTCTTC,CASSLVVSGRDEQFF
NA,TRBJ2-1,TRBV7-2,NA,TGTGCCAGCAGCCTAAGGACACCCCAGTTCTTTGACAATGAGCAGTTCTTC,CASSLRTPQFFDNEQFF
NA,TRBJ1-4,TRBV7-9,NA,TGTGCCAGCAGCCCTCAGGACCCGCTTCGCGAAAAACTGTTTTTT,CASSPQDPLREKLFF
NA,TRBJ2-3,TRBV6-1,TRBD1,TGTGCCAGCAGTGGACACGGGACAGGGGGTGATCGGTTAGATACGCAGTATTTT,CASSGHGTGGDRLDTQYF
NA,TRBJ2-3,TRBV12-3/TRBV12-4,NA,TGTGCCAGCAGTTTACAGGCAAACCCCACAGATACGCAGTATTTT,CASSLQANPTDTQYF
NA,TRBJ1-6,TRBV6-2/TRBV6-3,NA,TGTGCCAGCAGCCCAGGGGCAGCGAAGAATTCACCCCCCCACTTT,CASSPGAAKNSPPHF
NA,TRBJ1-1,TRBV29-1,NA,TGCAGCGCCCCGTACGGGGCGGGGAACACTGAAGCTTTCTTT,CSAPYGAGNTEAFF
NA,TRBJ2-7,TRBV10-3,TRBD1,TGTGCCACCAAGGGACAGGGGGTGGTCGAGCAGTACTTC,CATKGQGVVEQYF
NA,TRBJ2-7,TRBV27,TRBD2,TGTGCCAGCAGCCGGACTAGCGGGAGAATTCGCGCCTACGAGCAGTACTTC,CASSRTSGRIRAYEQYF
NA,TRBJ1-5,TRBV24-1,TRBD1,TGTGCCACCAGTGACCCCGGGACAGGACATAGCAATCAGCCCCAGCATTTT,CATSDPGTGHSNQPQHF
NA,TRBJ1-1,TRBV6-5,NA,TGTGCCAGCAGTTACGTGGGGACATCTGTCACTGAAGCTTTCTTT,CASSYVGTSVTEAFF
NA,TRBJ2-7,TRBV4-2,TRBD2,TGTGCCAGCAGCCTCGGGACTAGCGGAGGGGACTCCTACGAGCAGTACTTC,CASSLGTSGGDSYEQYF
NA,TRBJ2-5,TRBV20-1,NA,TGCAGTGCTTGGTCCAGCGTCCTCCAAGAGACCCAGTACTTC,CSAWSSVLQETQYF
few,TRBJ2-1,TRBV29-1,TRBD2,TGCAGCGCCCTCCTAGCGGGAGTCCTCTACAATGAGCAGTTCTTC,CSALLAGVLYNEQFF
NA,TRBJ2-4,TRBV6-5,TRBD2,TGTGCCAGCAGTTACTCGAGTAGCGGGGCGGCGGAGAACATTCAGTACTTC,CASSYSSSGAAENIQYF
NA,TRBJ2-1,TRBV29-1,TRBD1,TGCAGCGTTGAAGGCTTGTGGGCAGGGGGCGACTACAATGAGCAGTTCTTC,CSVEGLWAGGDYNEQFF
NA,TRBJ2-3,TRBV7-2,TRBD1,TGTGCCAGCAGCACGGGCCGGGACAGAATCACAGATACGCAGTATTTT,CASSTGRDRITDTQYF
NA,TRBJ2-7,TRBV29-1,TRBD1,TGCAGCGTGGCGACAGGGGGAACGTCCTACGAGCAGTACTTC,CSVATGGTSYEQYF
NA,TRBJ1-2,TRBV20-1,TRBD1,TGCAGTGCTAGAGATTCAGACAGGGCCCATGGCTACACCTTC,CSARDSDRAHGYTF
NA,TRBJ2-4,TRBV12-3/TRBV12-4,TRBD2,TGTGCCAGCAGCCTAGGAGCGGGGAACATTCAGTACTTC,CASSLGAGNIQYF
few,TRBJ2-7,TRBV7-3,NA,TGTGCCAGCAGCTTAATGGGGGGAGGCGAGCAGTACTTC,CASSLMGGGEQYF
few,TRBJ1-5,TRBV28,TRBD1,TGTGCCAGCAGACCACAGGGGGCCAGCAATCAGCCCCAGCATTTT,CASRPQGASNQPQHF
NA,TRBJ1-4,TRBV7-9,NA,TGTGCCAGCAGCTTAGAAGCGTCTGAAAAACTGTTTTTT,CASSLEASEKLFF
NA,TRBJ1-1,TRBV10-2,NA,TGCGCCAGCAGTGATATTTCCAGGGCCTTGAACACTGAAGCTTTCTTT,CASSDISRALNTEAFF
NA,TRBJ2-3,TRBV6-2/TRBV6-3,TRBD2,TGTGCCAGCAGTTACGGTCTAGCGGGAGGGCAAACAGATACGCAGTATTTT,CASSYGLAGGQTDTQYF
few,TRBJ1-2,TRBV7-9,NA,TGTGCCAGCAGCTCCAAATGGGTTGACTATGGCTACACCTTC,CASSSKWVDYGYTF